Following are 10 T cell receptor beta chains from one sample sequenced in a study of blood T cell repertoires in COVID-19. Assay used: immunoSEQ multiplex PCR; TCRdb lists only in-frame clones, some missing. The data hold a few hundred thousand clones, with under 90% observed a single time. Sequencing was carried out using peripheral blood. The source of these receptors is a woman aged 25 to 45 with COVID-19, enrolled during active disease.

The genes are TRBV28 and TRBJ1-6; D is unresolved. The CDR3 loop spans 11 amino acids. Trimming stripped 5 bases from V and 9 bases from J, with 5 bases between. Germline CDR1 and CDR2: MDHEN and SYDVKM. The CDR3 DNA reads as TGTGCCAGCAGTAATATTTCACCCCTCCACTTT. It specifies CASSNISPLHF.

This chain connects TRBV5-1 to TRBJ2-7, with D possibly TRBD1 on 6 matching bases. The V end was cut by 4 bases, the J end by 5 bases, with 13 bases between. Germline V gene lookup returns CDR1 SGHRS and CDR2 YFSETQ. CDR3 size: 13 residues. The chain's CDR3 is CASSRPTGNEQYF. The CDR3 DNA reads as TGCGCCAGCAGCAGACCGACAGGCAACGAGCAGTACTTC.

V is TRBV19 and J is TRBJ1-3; no clear D. The V and J ends lost 0 bases and 7 bases respectively, with 13 bases between them. Germline values: CDR1 LNHDA, CDR2 SQIVND (reference sequence). The CDR3 is 15 amino acids. The CDR3 DNA follows: TGTGCCAGTAGTATAGATCCGGGAGAAGGGAACACCATATATTTT. Its protein product is CASSIDPGEGNTIYF.

This rearrangement joins TRBV18 to TRBJ2-7; the D is unclear. The CDR3 extends over 14 amino acids. CDR1 and CDR2 from the germline V gene are KGHSH and LQKENI. Trimming shortened V by 2 bases and J by 2 bases, and 10 bases separated the two germline ends. For the CDR3, the DNA is TGTGCCAGCTCACCATCTGCCAGTACCTACGAGCAGTACTTC. Protein product: CASSPSASTYEQYF.

The rearrangement links TRBV7-9 to TRBJ1-3; D remains unclear. The CDR3 runs 15 residues. The germline CDR1 and CDR2 sequences are SEHNR and FQNEAQ (reference sequence). V lost 4 bases, J lost 0 bases, and 10 bases lay in between. CDR3 protein: CASSSPISSGNTIYF. The CDR3, as DNA: TGTGCCAGCAGCTCCCCTATAAGCTCTGGAAACACCATATATTTT.

A word on this clone: Within the sample, other DNA sequences also encode this same CDR3. The V gene is TRBV11-2, the J gene TRBJ1-4; no reliable D call. The CDR3 is made up of 15 amino acids. Germline V gene lookup returns CDR1 SGHAT and CDR2 FQNNGV. V was clipped by 2 bases and J by 0 bases, with 7 bases between them. CDR3 loop: CASSLTVATNEKLFF. The CDR3 region has the DNA TGTGCCAGCAGCTTAACGGTTGCAACTAATGAAAAACTGTTTTTT.

The chain has TRBV11-2 and TRBJ2-3; 9 nucleotides align to TRBD2. V was clipped by 2 bases and J by 6 bases; unmatched bases: 6. The germline V gene has CDR1 SGHAT and CDR2 FQNNGV. This CDR3 contains 15 residues. As DNA, the CDR3 is TGTGCCAGCAGCTTAAGCGGGGGGTTCTTGGATACGCAGTATTTT. Its translation is CASSLSGGFLDTQYF.

As DNA, the CDR3 is TGCGCCAGCAGCGGGACAGGGCTAAATTCACCCCTCCACTTT. Translation gives CASSGTGLNSPLHF. The genes are TRBV5-1 and TRBJ1-6; 9 nucleotides agree with TRBD1. Trimming at V came to 4 bases and at J to 7 bases, leaving 3 bases not matched to a gene. This CDR3 spans 14 amino acids. CDR1 and CDR2 (germline): SGHRS, YFSETQ.

This clone was seen more than once but under ten times. The CDR3 spells CASSTGFRNEQYF. In nucleotides, the CDR3 is TGTGCCAGCAGCACCGGGTTCCGGAACGAGCAGTACTTC. The chain is built from TRBV7-8 and TRBJ2-7; D remains ambiguous. The CDR3 is 13 residues long. V was shortened by 5 bases and J by 5 bases, with 13 bases between the two germline ends. Germline CDR1 reads SGHVS; CDR2 reads FQNEAQ.

V is TRBV19 and J is TRBJ1-3, with D uncertain. Germline assignment: CDR1 LNHDA and CDR2 SQIVND (reference sequence). This CDR3 is built from 15 residues. Deletions cut 6 bases from V and 0 bases from J, with 12 bases between. The CDR3 DNA is TGTGCCAGTAGACCGACACCAGGCTCTGGAAACACCATATATTTT. This encodes CASRPTPGSGNTIYF.